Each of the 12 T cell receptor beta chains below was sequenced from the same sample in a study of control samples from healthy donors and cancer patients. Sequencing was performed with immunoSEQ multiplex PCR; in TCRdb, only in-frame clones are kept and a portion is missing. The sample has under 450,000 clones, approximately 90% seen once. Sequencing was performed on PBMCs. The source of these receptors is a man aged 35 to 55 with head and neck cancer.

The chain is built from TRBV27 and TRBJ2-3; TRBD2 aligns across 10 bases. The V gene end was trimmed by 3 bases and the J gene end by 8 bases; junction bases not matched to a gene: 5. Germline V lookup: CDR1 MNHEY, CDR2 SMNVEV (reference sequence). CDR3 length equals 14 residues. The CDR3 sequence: CASSFSASGGTQYF. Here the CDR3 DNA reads TGTGCCAGCAGTTTTAGTGCTAGCGGGGGTACGCAGTATTTT.

The CDR3 DNA follows: TGTGCCAGCAGTGGGGGACAAATTTTGTCTCTTGGCTACACCTTC. Amino acid sequence: CASSGGQILSLGYTF. The chain employs TRBV28 and TRBJ1-2, with TRBD1 as a possible D gene (6 bases). CDR1 is MDHEN and CDR2 is SYDVKM in the germline V gene. V was cut by 5 bases and J by 7 bases, with 20 bases left in between. The CDR3 is 15 amino acids.

CDR3 nucleotides: TGTGCCAGCAGCCCTAACCCGGGAGCTCCCAATGAGCAGTTCTTC. Protein sequence: CASSPNPGAPNEQFF. This chain joins TRBV7-6 and TRBJ2-1; possible D gene TRBD2, 6 bases. The germline V gene encodes CDR1 SGHVS and CDR2 FNYEAQ. There are 15 residues in the CDR3. Trimming shortened V by 5 bases and J by 6 bases, and 17 bases separated the two germline ends.

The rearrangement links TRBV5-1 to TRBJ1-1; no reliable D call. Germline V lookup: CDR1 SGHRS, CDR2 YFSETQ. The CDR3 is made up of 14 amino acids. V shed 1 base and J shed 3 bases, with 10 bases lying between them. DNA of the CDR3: TGCGCCAGCAGCTTGTCTGCGAGGGACACTGAAGCTTTCTTT. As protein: CASSLSARDTEAFF.

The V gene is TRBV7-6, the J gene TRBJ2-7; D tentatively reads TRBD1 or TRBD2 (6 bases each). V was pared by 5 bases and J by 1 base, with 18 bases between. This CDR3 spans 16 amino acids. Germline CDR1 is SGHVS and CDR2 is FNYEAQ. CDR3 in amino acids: CASSPIRGVGSYEQYF. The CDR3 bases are TGTGCCAGCAGCCCGATAAGGGGGGTCGGATCCTACGAGCAGTACTTC.

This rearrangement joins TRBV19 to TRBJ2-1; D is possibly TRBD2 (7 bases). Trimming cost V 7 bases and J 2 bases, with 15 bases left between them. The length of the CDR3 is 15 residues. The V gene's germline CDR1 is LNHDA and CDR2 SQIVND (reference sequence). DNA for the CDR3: TGTGCCAGTATGGGGGGGGGCAGCCCCTACAATGAGCAGTTCTTC. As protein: CASMGGGSPYNEQFF.

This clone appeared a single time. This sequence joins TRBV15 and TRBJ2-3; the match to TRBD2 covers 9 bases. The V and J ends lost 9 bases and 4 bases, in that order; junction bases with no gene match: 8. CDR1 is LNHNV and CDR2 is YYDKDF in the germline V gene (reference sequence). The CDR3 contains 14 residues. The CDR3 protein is CATASGMVADTQYF. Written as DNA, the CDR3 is TGTGCCACTGCTAGCGGGATGGTAGCAGATACGCAGTATTTT.

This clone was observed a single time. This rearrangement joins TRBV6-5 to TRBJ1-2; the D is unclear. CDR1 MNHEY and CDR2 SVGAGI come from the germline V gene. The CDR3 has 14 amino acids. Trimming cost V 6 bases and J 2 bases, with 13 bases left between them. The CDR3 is CASRTFRENYGYTF. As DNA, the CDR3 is TGTGCCAGCAGGACTTTCCGGGAGAACTATGGCTACACCTTC.

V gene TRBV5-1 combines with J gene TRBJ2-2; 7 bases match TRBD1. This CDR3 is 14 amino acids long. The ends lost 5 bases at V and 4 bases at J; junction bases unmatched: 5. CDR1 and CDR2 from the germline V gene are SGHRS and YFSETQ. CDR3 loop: CASRPTGLTGELFF. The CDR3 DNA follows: TGCGCCAGCAGGCCGACAGGGCTCACCGGGGAGCTGTTTTTT.

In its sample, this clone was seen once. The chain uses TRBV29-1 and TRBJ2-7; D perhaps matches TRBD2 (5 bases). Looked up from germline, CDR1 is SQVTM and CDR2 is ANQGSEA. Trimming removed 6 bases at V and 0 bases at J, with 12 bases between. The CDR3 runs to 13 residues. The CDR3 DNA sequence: TGCAGCGTGGGTACGGGGAGCTCCTACGAGCAGTACTTC. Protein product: CSVGTGSSYEQYF.

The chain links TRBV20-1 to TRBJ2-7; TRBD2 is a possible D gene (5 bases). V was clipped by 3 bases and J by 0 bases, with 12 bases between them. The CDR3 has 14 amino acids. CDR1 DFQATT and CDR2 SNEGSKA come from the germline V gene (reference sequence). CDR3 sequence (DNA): TGCAGTGCTAGTCGCGGGCCCGGCTCCTACGAGCAGTACTTC. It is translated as CSASRGPGSYEQYF.

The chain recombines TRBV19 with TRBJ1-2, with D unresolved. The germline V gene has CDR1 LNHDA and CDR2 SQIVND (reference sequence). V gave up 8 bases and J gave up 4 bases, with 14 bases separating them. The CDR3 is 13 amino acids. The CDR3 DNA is TGTGCCAGTTTGGGATTGGCGATCTATGGCTACACCTTC. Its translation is CASLGLAIYGYTF.